These 16 T cell receptor beta chains came from one sample sequenced in a study of T cells in women clearing cervical HPV infection. Only in-frame clones appear in the TCRdb table, and some are missing; sequencing was by immunoSEQ multiplex PCR. Recorded for this sample: approximately 32,000 clones. The specimen sequenced was blood buffy coat. These receptors originate from a woman between 18 and 70 years old with a cervical HPV16 infection that either progressed to CIN3+ or cleared (not recorded which).

In regard to this clone: The DNA ends 3 residues before the CDR3 does, and the rest of the CDR3 is filled in from the germline J gene. The chain has TRBV18 and TRBJ1-6; 7 nucleotides match TRBD1. The CDR3 is made up of 16 amino acids. The V segment lost 6 bases and the J segment 4 bases; nucleotides outside the gene matches: 9. Germline V lookup: CDR1 KGHSH, CDR2 LQKENI. The covered CDR3 bases are TGTGCCAGCTCTTATAGACAGGGCCAATATAATTCACCC. Translating it yields CASSYRQGQYNSP. In full, the CDR3 is CASSYRQGQYNSPLHF.

The CDR3 reads CASSLGGRDRGRGEQYF. Partial CDR3 DNA: TGTGCCAGCAGCTTAGGGGGGAGAGACAGGGGGCGCGGCGAG. The rearrangement joins TRBV7-8 to TRBJ2-7; 10 nucleotides agree with TRBD1. The CDR3 goes on 3 residues after the read ends, and that part is filled in from the germline J gene. Germline trimming cut 1 base from V and 6 bases from J; bases unmatched to any gene: 12. Germline CDR1 and CDR2: SGHVS and FQNEAQ. The CDR3 contains 17 residues.

A remark on this clone: The read comes to an end 3 residues before the CDR3 does, leaving the germline J gene to fill in the end. This chain uses TRBV6-2 or TRBV6-3 with TRBJ2-3; 7 nucleotides agree with TRBD1. The germline V gene has CDR1 MNHEY and CDR2 SVGEGT. V dropped 4 bases and J dropped 0; count of bases not matched to a gene: 7. The CDR3 covers 16 residues. The sequenced CDR3 bases are TGTGCCAGCAGTTCACAACCGGGACAGAGCACAGATACG. Amino acid sequence: CASSSQPGQSTDT. The entire CDR3 reads CASSSQPGQSTDTQYF.

Of note for this clone: Read coverage stops 3 residues before the CDR3 terminus; the germline J gene supplies the remainder. The chain uses TRBV20-1 and TRBJ2-2, with a weak D call TRBD1 (6 bases). CDR3 length equals 15 residues. CDR1 is DFQATT and CDR2 is SNEGSKA in the germline V gene (reference sequence). Partial CDR3 DNA: TGCAGTGCGCCGCTCCGTGGGACAACCGATGAAAAG. This codes for CSAPLRGTTDEK. The full CDR3 reads CSAPLRGTTDEKLFF.

Details on this clone: The sequenced fragment ends 3 residues before the CDR3 boundary, so the rest is inferred from the germline J gene. The chain uses TRBV20-1 and TRBJ1-6, with 12 positions matching TRBD1. After removal of 6 bases from V and 9 bases from J, the junction contained 9 bases not matched to a gene. The CDR3 is 15 residues long. Germline V gene sequence: CDR1 DFQATT, CDR2 SNEGSKA (reference sequence). CDR3 DNA, as far as it was read: TGCAGTGCCGGGGGAGGGACAGGGGGCAGTTCACCC. Protein: CSAGGGTGGSSP. The full CDR3 reads CSAGGGTGGSSPLHF.

Details on this clone: At one end, the junction sequence differs from germline, possibly due to a read error. The read is 3 residues too short to cover the CDR3 end, so that end is filled in from the germline J gene. The chain joins TRBV20-1 to TRBJ2-3; D perhaps matches TRBD1 (6 bases). From germline, CDR1 is DFQATT and CDR2 SNEGSKA (reference sequence). The CDR3 has 14 amino acids. The sequenced part of the CDR3 DNA is TGCAGTGCTGGACCGGGACAAGGTCCAGAGACG. It translates to CSAGPGQGPET. The complete CDR3 reads CSAGPGQGPETQYF.

A word on this clone: The missing CDR3 end, 3 residues past where the read stops, is filled in from the germline J gene. The gene calls are TRBV20-1 and TRBJ2-7; 8 bases are a match to TRBD1. CDR3 length: 17 amino acids. V shed 6 bases, J shed 0 bases, and the junction held 16 bases outside the gene matches. Germline-derived CDR1 and CDR2 are DFQATT and SNEGSKA (reference sequence). Partial CDR3 DNA: TGCAGTGCCTCAGAAGCAGGGGGCATTTTCAACTCCTACGAG. Translation: CSASEAGGIFNSYE. The whole CDR3 protein reads CSASEAGGIFNSYEQYF.

With respect to this clone: Read data end 3 residues before the CDR3 end; the end is taken from the germline J gene. This chain links TRBV5-1 with TRBJ2-7, with TRBD1 matching 7 bases. V lost 0 bases, J lost 5 bases, and 11 bases stayed unmatched. CDR1 and CDR2 (germline): SGHRS, YFSETQ. The length of the CDR3 is 16 residues. The DNA read from the CDR3 is TGCGCCAGCAGCTTGGCAATTGGACAGGTTACTAACGAG. Translating gives CASSLAIGQVTNE. The whole CDR3 protein is CASSLAIGQVTNEQYF.

As to this clone: The read comes to an end 3 residues before the CDR3 does, leaving the germline J gene to fill in the end. The chain links TRBV11-3 to TRBJ1-2; perhaps TRBD1 as D (6 bases). CDR1 is SGHNT, CDR2 YENEEA, per germline. The CDR3 length is 12 residues. CDR3 sequence reads: CASSSQGHRYTF. The sequenced CDR3 bases are TGTGCCAGCAGCTCTCAGGGACATAGG.

Comment on this clone: The read stops 3 residues short of the end of the CDR3; the missing end is completed from the germline J gene. The V gene is TRBV7-7, the J gene TRBJ2-2; the match to TRBD2 covers 8 bases. CDR3 size: 15 residues. Germline CDR1 reads SSHAT; CDR2 reads FNYEAQ (reference sequence). V shed 5 bases and J 1 base; nucleotides not matched to a gene: 3. CDR3 sequence: CASSPSGGNTGELFF. The sequenced part of the CDR3 DNA is TGTGCCAGCAGCCCAAGCGGGGGGAACACCGGGGAG.

Comment on this clone: The read ends 3 residues early relative to the CDR3; the germline J gene fills the gap. The chain has TRBV19 and TRBJ2-1, with a tentative D call TRBD2 (5 bases). The CDR3 spans 15 residues. Trimming left V 4 bases short and J 8 bases short, with 18 bases between. The germline V gene encodes CDR1 LNHDA and CDR2 SQIVND (reference sequence). Incomplete CDR3 DNA: TGTGCCAGTAGTACGCGGGCCCCGAGGGTCGATGAG. Its protein product is CASSTRAPRVDE. The CDR3 in its entirety is CASSTRAPRVDEQFF.

With regard to this clone: The read terminates 3 residues before the CDR3 end, so the remaining end is supplied by the germline J gene. The rearrangement links TRBV5-1 to TRBJ2-3, with D tentatively TRBD1 (6 bases). This CDR3 has 14 residues. Germline CDR1 is SGHRS and CDR2 is YFSETQ. The CDR3 is CASSPRTAEETQYF. The sequenced part of the CDR3 DNA is TGCGCCAGCAGCCCAAGGACAGCCGAAGAGACG.

A note on this clone: Coverage ceases 3 residues before the CDR3 finishes, and the germline J gene fills in the end. The chain combines TRBV27 with TRBJ1-2; perhaps TRBD1 as D (5 bases). Germline V CDR1 and CDR2: MNHEY, SMNVEV (reference sequence). The CDR3 sequence is 13 residues long. CDR3 DNA (partial): TGTGCCAGCAGTTTCGGGGGGGACGGGGGC. It specifies CASSFGGDGG. The CDR3 in full is CASSFGGDGGYTF.

Note on this clone: The observed sequence ends 3 residues before the CDR3 terminus, with the missing tail filled in from the germline J gene. This chain joins TRBV18 and TRBJ1-2; D is perhaps TRBD1 (6 bases). Germline V CDR1 and CDR2: KGHSH, LQKENI. The CDR3 sequence is 14 residues long. The sequenced part of the CDR3 DNA is TGTGCCAGCTCACCACCGGGCAGGGGCTACGAC. Amino acid sequence: CASSPPGRGYD. The full CDR3 is CASSPPGRGYDYTF.

A word on this clone: The read is 3 residues too short to cover the CDR3 end, so that end is filled in from the germline J gene. The chain links TRBV20-1 to TRBJ1-1; D remains ambiguous. The germline V gene encodes CDR1 DFQATT and CDR2 SNEGSKA (reference sequence). Trimming pared 5 bases from V and 3 bases from J, leaving 13 bases between. CDR3 length equals 13 residues. The DNA read from the CDR3 is TGCAGTGCTCCTCGGACTGGATACACTGAA. It specifies CSAPRTGYTE. The CDR3, in full, reads CSAPRTGYTEAFF.

Comments on this clone: The missing CDR3 end, 3 residues past where the read stops, is filled in from the germline J gene. The chain links TRBV23-1 to TRBJ2-5; possibly TRBD2 for D (5 bases). TRBV23-1 is classed as an ORF, of uncertain function. V gave up 6 bases and J gave up 5 bases, with 19 bases separating them. There are 15 residues in the CDR3. CDR3 bases read: TGCGCCAGCAGGCACCCACAGAGGAGGTGGGAGACC. It specifies CASRHPQRRWET. The full CDR3 is CASRHPQRRWETQYF.